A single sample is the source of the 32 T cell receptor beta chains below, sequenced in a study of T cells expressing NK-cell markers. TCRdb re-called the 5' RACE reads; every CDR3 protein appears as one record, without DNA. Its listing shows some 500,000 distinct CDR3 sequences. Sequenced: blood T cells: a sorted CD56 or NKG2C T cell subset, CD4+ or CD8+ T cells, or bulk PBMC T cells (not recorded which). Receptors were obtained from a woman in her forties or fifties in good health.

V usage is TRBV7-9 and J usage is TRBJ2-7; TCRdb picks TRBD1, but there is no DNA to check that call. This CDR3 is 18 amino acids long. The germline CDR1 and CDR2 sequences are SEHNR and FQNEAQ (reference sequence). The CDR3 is CASSPPYRTGRGSYEQYF.

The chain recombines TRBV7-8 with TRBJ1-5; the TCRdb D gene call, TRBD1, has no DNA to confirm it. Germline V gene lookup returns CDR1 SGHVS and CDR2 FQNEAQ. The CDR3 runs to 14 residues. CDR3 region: CASSLYTGDQPQHF. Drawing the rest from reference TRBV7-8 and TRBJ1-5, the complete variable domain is GAGVSQSPRYKVAKRGQDVALRCDPISGHVSLFWYQQALGQGPEFLTYFQNEAQLDKSGLPSDRFFAERPEGSVSTLKIQRTQQEDSAVYLCASSLYTGDQPQHFGDGTRLSIL.

The CDR3 sequence is CASSWEGSTDTQYF. The gene calls are TRBV6-5 and TRBJ2-3; TCRdb proposes TRBD2, but this gene call is untestable without DNA. CDR1 is MNHEY, CDR2 SVGAGI, per germline. CDR3 length: 14 amino acids.

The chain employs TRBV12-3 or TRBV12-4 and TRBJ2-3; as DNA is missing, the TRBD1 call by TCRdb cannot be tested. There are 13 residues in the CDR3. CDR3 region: CASNDRIPDTQYF.

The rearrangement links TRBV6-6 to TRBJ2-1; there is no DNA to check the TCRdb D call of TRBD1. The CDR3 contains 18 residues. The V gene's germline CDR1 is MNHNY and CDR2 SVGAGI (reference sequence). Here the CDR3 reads CASSYSSGGLRFRGEQFF.

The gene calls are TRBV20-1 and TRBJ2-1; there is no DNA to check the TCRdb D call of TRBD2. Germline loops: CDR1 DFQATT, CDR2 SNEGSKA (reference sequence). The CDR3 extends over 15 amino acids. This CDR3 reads CSARDPSGSNNEQFF.

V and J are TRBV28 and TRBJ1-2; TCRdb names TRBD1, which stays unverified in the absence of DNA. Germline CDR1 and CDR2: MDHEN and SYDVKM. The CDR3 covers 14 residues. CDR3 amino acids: CASSSNLPPYGYTF.

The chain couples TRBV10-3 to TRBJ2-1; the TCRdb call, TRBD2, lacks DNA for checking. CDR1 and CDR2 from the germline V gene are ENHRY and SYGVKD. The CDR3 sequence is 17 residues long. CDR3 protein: CAIRPGLAGSSYNEQFF.

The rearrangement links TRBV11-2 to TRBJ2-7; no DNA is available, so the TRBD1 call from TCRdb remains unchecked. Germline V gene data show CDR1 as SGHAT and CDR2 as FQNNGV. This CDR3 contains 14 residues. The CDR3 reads CASSTAAGQYEQYF.

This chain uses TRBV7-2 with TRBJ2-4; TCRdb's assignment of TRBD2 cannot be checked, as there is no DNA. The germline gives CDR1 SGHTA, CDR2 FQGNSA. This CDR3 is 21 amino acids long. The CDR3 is CASSSHTGTSGRMGVKNIQYF.

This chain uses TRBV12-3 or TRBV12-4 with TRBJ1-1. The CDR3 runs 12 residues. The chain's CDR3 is CASTVIHAEAFF.

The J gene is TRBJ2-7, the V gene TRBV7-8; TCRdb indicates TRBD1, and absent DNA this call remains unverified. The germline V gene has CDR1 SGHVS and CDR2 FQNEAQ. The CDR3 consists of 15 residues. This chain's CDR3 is CASSGRGSGSYEQYF. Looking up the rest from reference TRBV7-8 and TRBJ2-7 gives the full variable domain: GAGVSQSPRYKVAKRGQDVALRCDPISGHVSLFWYQQALGQGPEFLTYFQNEAQLDKSGLPSDRFFAERPEGSVSTLKIQRTQQEDSAVYLCASSGRGSGSYEQYFGPGTRLTVT.

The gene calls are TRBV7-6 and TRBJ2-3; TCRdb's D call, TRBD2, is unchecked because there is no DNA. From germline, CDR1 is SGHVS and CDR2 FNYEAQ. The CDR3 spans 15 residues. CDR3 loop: CASRGSGSRTDTQYF.

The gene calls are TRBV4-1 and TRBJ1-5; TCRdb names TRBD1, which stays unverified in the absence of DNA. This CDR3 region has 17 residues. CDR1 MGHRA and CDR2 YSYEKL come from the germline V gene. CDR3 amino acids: CASSQGPQGQRNQPQHF.

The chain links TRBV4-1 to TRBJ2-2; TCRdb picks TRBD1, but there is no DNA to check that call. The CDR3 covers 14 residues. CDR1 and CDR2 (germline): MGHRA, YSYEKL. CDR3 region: CASSPAGETGELFF.

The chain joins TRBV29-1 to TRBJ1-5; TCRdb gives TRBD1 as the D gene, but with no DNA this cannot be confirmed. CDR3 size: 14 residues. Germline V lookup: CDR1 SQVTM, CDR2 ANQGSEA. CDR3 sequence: CSVRTGGWEQPQHF.

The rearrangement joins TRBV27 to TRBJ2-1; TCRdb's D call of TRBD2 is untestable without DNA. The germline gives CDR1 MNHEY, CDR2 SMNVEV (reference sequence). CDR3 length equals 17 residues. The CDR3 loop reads CASSPRQIGGPGDEQFF.

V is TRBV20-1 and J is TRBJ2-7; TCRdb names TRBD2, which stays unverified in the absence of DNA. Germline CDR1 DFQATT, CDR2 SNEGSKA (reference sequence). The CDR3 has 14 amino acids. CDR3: CSARGIAGNYEQYF.

CDR3 sequence: CAINMGTGGGNTIYF. V usage is TRBV10-3 and J usage is TRBJ1-3; checking the TCRdb D call of TRBD1 is not possible without DNA. The CDR3 spans 15 residues. Germline lookup yields CDR1 ENHRY and CDR2 SYGVKD.

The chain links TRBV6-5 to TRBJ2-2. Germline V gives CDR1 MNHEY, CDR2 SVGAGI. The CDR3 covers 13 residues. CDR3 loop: CASSRLGSGELFF.

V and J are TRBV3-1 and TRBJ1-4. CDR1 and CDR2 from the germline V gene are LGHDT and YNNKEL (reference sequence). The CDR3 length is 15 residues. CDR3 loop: CASSQTAATNEKLFF.

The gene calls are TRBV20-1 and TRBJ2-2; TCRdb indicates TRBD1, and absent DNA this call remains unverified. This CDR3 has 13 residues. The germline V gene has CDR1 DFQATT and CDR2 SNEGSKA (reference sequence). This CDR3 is CSARRGHTGELFF.

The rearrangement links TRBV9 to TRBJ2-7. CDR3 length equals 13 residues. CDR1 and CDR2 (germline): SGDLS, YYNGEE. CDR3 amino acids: CASSVGSVGEQYF.

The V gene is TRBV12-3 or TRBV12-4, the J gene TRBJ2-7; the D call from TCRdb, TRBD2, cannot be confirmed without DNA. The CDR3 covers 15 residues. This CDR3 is CASTYTTSGIYEQYF.

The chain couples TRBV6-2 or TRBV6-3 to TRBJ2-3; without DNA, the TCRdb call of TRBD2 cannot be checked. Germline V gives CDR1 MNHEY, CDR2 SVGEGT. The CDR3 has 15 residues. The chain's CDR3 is CASSYPLAVPDTQYF.

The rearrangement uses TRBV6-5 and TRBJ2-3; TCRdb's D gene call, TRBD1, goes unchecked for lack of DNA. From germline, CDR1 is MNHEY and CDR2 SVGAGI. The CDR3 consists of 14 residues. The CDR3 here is CASSYTEGAGTQYF.

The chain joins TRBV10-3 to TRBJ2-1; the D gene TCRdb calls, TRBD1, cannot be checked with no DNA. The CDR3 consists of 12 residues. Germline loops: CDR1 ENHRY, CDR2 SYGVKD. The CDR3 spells CAITTGDNEQFF.

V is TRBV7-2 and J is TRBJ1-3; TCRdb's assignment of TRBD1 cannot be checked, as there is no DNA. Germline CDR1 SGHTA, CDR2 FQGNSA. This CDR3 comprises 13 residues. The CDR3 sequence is CASSPWGGNTIYF.

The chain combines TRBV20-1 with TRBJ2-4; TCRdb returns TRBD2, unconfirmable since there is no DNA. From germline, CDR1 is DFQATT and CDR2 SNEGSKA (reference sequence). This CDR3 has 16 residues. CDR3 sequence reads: CSAREAGLLTKNIQYF.

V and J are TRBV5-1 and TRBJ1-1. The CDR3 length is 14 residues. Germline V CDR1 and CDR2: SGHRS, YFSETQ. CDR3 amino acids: CASSLGASNTEAFF.

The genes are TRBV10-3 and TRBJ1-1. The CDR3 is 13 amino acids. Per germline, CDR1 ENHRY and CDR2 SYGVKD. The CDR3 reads CAISELGNTEAFF.

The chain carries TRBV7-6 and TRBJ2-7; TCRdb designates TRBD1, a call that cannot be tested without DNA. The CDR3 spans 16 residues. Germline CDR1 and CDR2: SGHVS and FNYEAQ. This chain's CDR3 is CASSRGQANEKYEQYF.